The T cell receptor beta chain under discussion was sequenced for a study of Graves' ophthalmopathy and Graves' hyperthyroidism. Beta-chain TCR CDR3 regions were amplified from RNA transcripts. Second-round multiplex PCR came after a first-round RT-PCR that employed HTBI primers. TCRdb redid the calling of the multiplex PCR reads with MiXCR, one entry per CDR3 protein. The table has hundreds of thousands of distinct CDR3 sequences, over 20% seen once. This clonotype was picked up a small number of times. What it binds is not known. People with hyperthyroidism were aged 18 to 65 and newly diagnosed, under 2 months' duration. Researchers turned away patients with other autoimmune diseases, uncontrolled infections, pregnancy or lactation. Overall study results and limits: Sensitivity of under 71% and specificity of less than 85% were achieved by the model that predicted ophthalmopathy progression.

Per germline, CDR1 SGHRS and CDR2 YFSETQ. CDR3 size: 14 residues. Trimming took 0 bases from V and 2 from J, leaving 9 bases between them. The sequence came from a woman under 30 with stable Graves' hyperthyroidism. Some clones in this sample may be carry-over from other donors' samples. The sample was peripheral blood. The chain links TRBV5-1 to TRBJ2-7; tentatively, D is TRBD2 (6 bases). This chain's CDR3 is CASSLAGSTYEQYF. For the CDR3, the DNA is TGCGCCAGCAGCTTGGCCGGGAGCACCTACGAGCAGTACTTC.